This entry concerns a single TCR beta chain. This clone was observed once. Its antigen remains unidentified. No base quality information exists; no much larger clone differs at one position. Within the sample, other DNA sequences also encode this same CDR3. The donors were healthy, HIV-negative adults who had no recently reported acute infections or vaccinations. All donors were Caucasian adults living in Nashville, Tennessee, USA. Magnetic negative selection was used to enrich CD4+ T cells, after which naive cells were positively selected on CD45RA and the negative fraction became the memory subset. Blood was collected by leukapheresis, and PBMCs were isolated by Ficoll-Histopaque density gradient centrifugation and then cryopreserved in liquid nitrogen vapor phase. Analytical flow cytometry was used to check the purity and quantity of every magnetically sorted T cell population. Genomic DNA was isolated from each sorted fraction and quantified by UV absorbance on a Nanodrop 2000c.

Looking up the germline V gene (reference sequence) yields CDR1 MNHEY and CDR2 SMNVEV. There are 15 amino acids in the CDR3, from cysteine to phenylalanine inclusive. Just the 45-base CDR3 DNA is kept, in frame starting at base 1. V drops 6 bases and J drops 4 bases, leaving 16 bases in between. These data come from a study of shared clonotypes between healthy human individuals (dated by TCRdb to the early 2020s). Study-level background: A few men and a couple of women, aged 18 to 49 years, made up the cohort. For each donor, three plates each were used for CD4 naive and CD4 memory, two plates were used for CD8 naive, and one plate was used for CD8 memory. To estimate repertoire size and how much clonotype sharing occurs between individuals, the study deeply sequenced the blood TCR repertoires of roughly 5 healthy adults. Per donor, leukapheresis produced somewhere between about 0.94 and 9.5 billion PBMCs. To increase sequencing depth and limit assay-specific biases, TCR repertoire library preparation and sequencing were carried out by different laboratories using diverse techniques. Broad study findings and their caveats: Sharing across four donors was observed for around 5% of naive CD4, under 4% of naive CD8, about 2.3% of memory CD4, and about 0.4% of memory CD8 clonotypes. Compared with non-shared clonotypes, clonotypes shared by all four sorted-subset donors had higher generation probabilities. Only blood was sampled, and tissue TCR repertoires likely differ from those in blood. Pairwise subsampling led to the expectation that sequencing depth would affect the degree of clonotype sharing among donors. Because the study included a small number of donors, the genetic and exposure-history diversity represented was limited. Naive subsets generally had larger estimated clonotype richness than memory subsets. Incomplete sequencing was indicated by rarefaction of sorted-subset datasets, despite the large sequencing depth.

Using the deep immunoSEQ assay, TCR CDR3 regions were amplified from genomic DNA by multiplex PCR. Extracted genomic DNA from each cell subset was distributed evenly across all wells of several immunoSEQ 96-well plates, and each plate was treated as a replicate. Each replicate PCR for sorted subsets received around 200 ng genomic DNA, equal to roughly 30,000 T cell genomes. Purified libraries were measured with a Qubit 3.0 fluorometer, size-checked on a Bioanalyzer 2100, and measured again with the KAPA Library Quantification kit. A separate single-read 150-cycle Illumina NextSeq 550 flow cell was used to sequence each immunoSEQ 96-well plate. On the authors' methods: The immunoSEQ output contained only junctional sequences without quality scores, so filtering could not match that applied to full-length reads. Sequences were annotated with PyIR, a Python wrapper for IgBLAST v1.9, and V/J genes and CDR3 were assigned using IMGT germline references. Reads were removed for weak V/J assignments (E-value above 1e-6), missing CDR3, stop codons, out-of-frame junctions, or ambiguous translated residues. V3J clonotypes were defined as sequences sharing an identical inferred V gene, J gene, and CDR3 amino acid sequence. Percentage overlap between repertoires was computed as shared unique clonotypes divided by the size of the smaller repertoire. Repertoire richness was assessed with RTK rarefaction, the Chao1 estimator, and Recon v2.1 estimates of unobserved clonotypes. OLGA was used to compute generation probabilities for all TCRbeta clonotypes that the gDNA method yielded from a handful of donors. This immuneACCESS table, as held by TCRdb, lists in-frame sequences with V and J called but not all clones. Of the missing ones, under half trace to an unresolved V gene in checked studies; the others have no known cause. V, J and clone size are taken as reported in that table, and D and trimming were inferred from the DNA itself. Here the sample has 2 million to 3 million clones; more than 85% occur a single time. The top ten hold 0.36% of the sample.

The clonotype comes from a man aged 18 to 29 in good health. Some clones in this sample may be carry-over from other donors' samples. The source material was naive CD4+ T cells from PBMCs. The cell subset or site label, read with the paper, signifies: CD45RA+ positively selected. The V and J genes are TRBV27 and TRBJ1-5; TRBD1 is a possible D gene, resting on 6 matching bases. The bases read TGTGCCAGCAGGTCCCTGGGGCAGGGGAATCAGCCCCAGCATTTT. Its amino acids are CASRSLGQGNQPQHF.